The 8 T cell receptor beta chains below all came from one sample that was sequenced in a study of T cells in Graves' hyperthyroidism and ophthalmopathy. Researchers took RNA transcripts and amplified the TCR beta CDR3 regions from them. RT-PCR in the first round (using the HTBI primer set) targeted the TCR CDR3. TCRdb re-called the multiplex PCR reads through MiXCR, storing one row per CDR3 protein. The sample has about 600,000 distinct CDR3 sequences; around 15% are singletons. Sequencing was carried out using blood. Receptor source: a woman between 35 and 50 years old with Graves' ophthalmopathy.

In its sample, this clonotype was seen many times. The V and J genes are TRBV2 and TRBJ2-7, with 7 bases matching TRBD2. With V trimmed by 7 bases and J by 3 bases, 0 bases remained unmatched. Germline assignment: CDR1 SNHLY and CDR2 FYNNEI. This CDR3 is built from 11 residues. CDR3 region: CASTSGYEQYF. The CDR3 DNA reads TGTGCCAGCACTAGCGGCTACGAGCAGTACTTC. The whole variable domain, remainder taken from reference TRBV2 and TRBJ2-7, is EPEVTQTPSHQVTQMGQEVILRCVPISNHLYFYWYRQILGQKVEFLVSFYNNEISEKSEIFDDQFSVERPDGSNFTLKIRSTKLEDSAMYFCASTSGYEQYFGPGTRLTVT.

This clonotype occurred a few times. This rearrangement joins TRBV10-3 to TRBJ1-2; D gene ambiguous. This CDR3 region has 13 residues. V dropped 0 bases and J dropped 5 bases, with 7 bases sitting between them. Per the germline V gene, CDR1 is ENHRY and CDR2 is SYGVKD. The CDR3, as DNA: TGTGCCATCAGTGAGTCTGATAAATATGGCTACACCTTC. It specifies CAISESDKYGYTF.

This clonotype occurred a few times. The chain couples TRBV20-1 to TRBJ1-3; D unresolved. V was cut by 5 bases and J by 0 bases, with 8 bases left in between. This CDR3 contains 13 residues. CDR1 is DFQATT and CDR2 is SNEGSKA in the germline V gene (reference sequence). CDR3 bases: TGCAGTGCTCGCGAGTTCTCTGGAAACACCATATATTTT. Its protein is CSAREFSGNTIYF.

The V and J genes are TRBV19 and TRBJ1-6; D possibly corresponds to TRBD1 (5 bases). Germline CDR1 is LNHDA and CDR2 is SQIVND (reference sequence). Trimming took 5 bases from V and 9 from J, leaving 11 bases between them. This CDR3 spans 13 amino acids. The CDR3 nucleotides are TGTGCCAGTAGTTCCTTGACAGCTTCACCCCTCCACTTT. Translated, it gives CASSSLTASPLHF.

About this clonotype itself: This may be a read error, as it is one base from a much larger clone. The chain links TRBV18 to TRBJ1-1, with TRBD1 identical over 9 bases. The V gene's germline CDR1 is KGHSH and CDR2 LQKENI. The CDR3 is 16 residues long. The ends lost 3 bases at V and 0 bases at J; junction bases unmatched: 5. CDR3 nucleotides: TGTGCCAGCTCACCGTACGGACAGGGGATGAACACTGAAGCTTTCTTT. Translating it yields CASSPYGQGMNTEAFF. Filled out from reference TRBV18 and TRBJ1-1, the complete variable domain reads NAGVMQNPRHLVRRRGQEARLRCSPMKGHSHVYWYRQLPEEGLKFMVYLQKENIIDESGMPKERFSAEFPKEGPSILRIQQVVRGDSAAYFCASSPYGQGMNTEAFFGQGTRLTVV.

At least ten counts were recorded for this clonotype. The chain joins TRBV2 to TRBJ2-5, with 13 positions matching TRBD2. This CDR3 is 16 amino acids long. The trim removed 8 bases at V and 5 bases at J, leaving 11 bases unmatched. Germline V gives CDR1 SNHLY, CDR2 FYNNEI. CDR3 amino acids: CASGRLAGGISETQYF. The CDR3 DNA reads TGTGCCAGCGGGAGACTAGCGGGAGGTATCTCTGAGACCCAGTACTTC.

The chain employs TRBV27 and TRBJ1-6; maybe TRBD1 (5 bases). Germline CDR1 and CDR2: MNHEY and SMNVEV (reference sequence). V lost 8 bases to trimming and J lost 7 bases, with 21 bases between them. The CDR3 consists of 16 residues. Written as DNA, the CDR3 is TGTGCCAGCTGGGAGGGGCGGAGCGCGGGAAATTCACCCCTCCACTTT. This encodes CASWEGRSAGNSPLHF.

V and J are TRBV4-1 and TRBJ1-2; D is unclear. V gave up 4 bases and J gave up 8 bases, with 17 bases separating them. This CDR3 has 14 residues. Germline V gene sequence: CDR1 MGHRA, CDR2 YSYEKL. The CDR3 sequence: CASSPSDGLGGYTF. The DNA of the CDR3 is TGCGCCAGCAGCCCTTCCGATGGGCTTGGCGGCTACACCTTC.